These 32 T cell receptor beta chains share one sample of origin, sequenced in a study of control samples from healthy donors and cancer patients. The assay was immunoSEQ multiplex PCR, and TCRdb's table has in-frame clones only and misses some. The sample comprises 130,000 to 150,000 clones, roughly 94% of which are singletons, and 14% rests with the top ten. The sequenced sample consisted of PBMCs. Receptor source: a man in his sixties with colorectal cancer.

The chain is built from TRBV9 and TRBJ1-2, with D unclear. Germline assignment: CDR1 SGDLS and CDR2 YYNGEE. The CDR3 runs 12 residues. The germline V and J ends were trimmed by 2 bases and 2 bases, with 4 bases remaining between them. The CDR3 is CASSVGNYGYTF. In nucleotides, the CDR3 is TGTGCCAGCAGCGTCGGGAACTATGGCTACACCTTC.

The genes are TRBV5-1 and TRBJ2-5; TRBD2 agrees at 8 bases. The ends lost 3 bases at V and 2 bases at J; junction bases unmatched: 6. CDR3 length: 15 amino acids. Germline CDR1 and CDR2: SGHRS and YFSETQ. Here the CDR3 DNA reads TGCGCCAGCAGCTCCGTGAGCGGGGGTCAAGAGACCCAGTACTTC. It encodes CASSSVSGGQETQYF.

The chain recombines TRBV18 with TRBJ2-3; the D gene is possibly TRBD1 (5 bases). The CDR3 covers 16 residues. Germline lookup yields CDR1 KGHSH and CDR2 LQKENI. Trimming took off 0 bases at V and 1 base at J, with 11 bases between the two ends. CDR3 nucleotide sequence: TGTGCCAGCTCACCACCGGCCCTAGGGGGCACAGATACGCAGTATTTT. Translating gives CASSPPALGGTDTQYF.

This chain joins TRBV12-3 or TRBV12-4 and TRBJ1-2, with 7 bases that match TRBD1. With 5 bases clipped from V and 8 bases from J, the junction kept 8 bases outside the gene matches. The CDR3 extends over 13 amino acids. This chain's CDR3 is CASSPQGNWGYTF. Written as DNA, the CDR3 is TGTGCCAGCAGTCCACAGGGGAATTGGGGCTACACCTTC.

This sequence joins TRBV28 and TRBJ1-5; D may be TRBD1 (5 bases). Germline-derived CDR1 and CDR2 are MDHEN and SYDVKM. This CDR3 has 16 residues. Trimming took 4 bases from V and 5 from J, leaving 18 bases between them. As DNA, the CDR3 is TGTGCCAGCAGTTCCCCCGGACAATCAGCCCATCAGCCCCAGCATTTT. This translates into CASSSPGQSAHQPQHF.

This chain uses TRBV11-2 with TRBJ2-4, with D uncertain. The CDR3 totals 14 residues. In germline, CDR1 is SGHAT, CDR2 FQNNGV. Trimming removed 3 bases at V and 1 base at J, with 7 bases between. The DNA of the CDR3 is TGTGCCAGCAGCTTTCAAGCGGCCAAAAACATTCAGTACTTC. Its protein product is CASSFQAAKNIQYF.

The table lists this clone with a few counts. Here the CDR3 reads CASRGPNTEAFF. CDR3 in DNA: TGTGCCAGTAGGGGACCGAACACTGAAGCTTTCTTT. This chain uses TRBV19 with TRBJ1-1; possible D gene TRBD1, 5 bases. The CDR3 is 12 amino acids. Trimming left V 6 bases short and J 1 base short, with 6 bases between. The germline V gene has CDR1 LNHDA and CDR2 SQIVND (reference sequence).

This chain links TRBV6-2 or TRBV6-3 with TRBJ1-6; 8 nucleotides align to TRBD1. The germline V gene encodes CDR1 MNHEY and CDR2 SVGEGT. This CDR3 spans 16 amino acids. V lost 6 bases to trimming and J lost 7 bases; unmatched junction nucleotides: 11. In nucleotides, the CDR3 is TGTGCCAGCAGCCAGGGGGGGACAGGAAAGAATTCACCCCTCCACTTT. The encoded protein is CASSQGGTGKNSPLHF.

This rearrangement joins TRBV10-2 to TRBJ1-6; perhaps TRBD1 as D (6 bases). The germline V gene encodes CDR1 WSHSY and CDR2 SAAADI. With 3 bases removed from V and 3 bases from J, the gap between germline ends came to 9 bases. The CDR3 extends over 15 amino acids. The CDR3 nucleotides are TGCGCCAGCAGTGACCGACAGGTCTATAATTCACCCCTCCACTTT. Its translation is CASSDRQVYNSPLHF.

The chain is built from TRBV25-1 and TRBJ1-4, with 7 bases matching TRBD1. V was clipped by 3 bases and J by 8 bases; unmatched bases: 9. CDR1 is MGHDK and CDR2 is SYGVNS in the germline V gene. This CDR3 region has 15 residues. CDR3 nucleotides: TGTGCCAGCAGTGACTCCACAGGGGTAAGGGAAAAACTGTTTTTT. It codes for CASSDSTGVREKLFF.

The CDR3 DNA follows: TGTGCCAGCACCCCTTCGGGGGTCAGCTCCTACAATGAGCAGTTCTTC. This sequence encodes CASTPSGVSSYNEQFF. The chain recombines TRBV27 with TRBJ2-1; weak D call: TRBD2 (6 bases). This CDR3 is built from 16 residues. The germline V and J ends were trimmed by 7 bases and 0 bases, with 16 bases remaining between them. Germline values: CDR1 MNHEY, CDR2 SMNVEV (reference sequence).

This clone appeared once. The V gene is TRBV19, the J gene TRBJ2-1, with no clear D. V was shortened by 0 bases and J by 7 bases, with 10 bases between the two germline ends. CDR1 and CDR2 (germline): LNHDA, SQIVND (reference sequence). The CDR3 loop spans 14 amino acids. The CDR3 region is CASSIEETRNEQFF. The CDR3 DNA reads as TGTGCCAGTAGTATAGAGGAGACAAGGAATGAGCAGTTCTTC.

This clone was observed a single time. This chain joins TRBV6-5 and TRBJ2-7; possible D gene TRBD2, 7 bases. The V and J ends lost 9 bases and 5 bases respectively, with 23 bases between them. This CDR3 comprises 15 residues. Germline V CDR1 and CDR2: MNHEY, SVGAGI. CDR3 protein: CASHYSGGRTHEQYF. The CDR3 bases are TGTGCCAGTCACTATTCCGGGGGGCGCACCCACGAGCAGTACTTC.

The chain carries TRBV14 and TRBJ2-2, with D tentatively TRBD2 (5 bases). Trimming cost V 4 bases and J 1 base, with 10 bases left between them. In germline, CDR1 is SGHDN, CDR2 FVKESK. The length of the CDR3 is 15 residues. CDR3 residues: CASSLMRENTGELFF. CDR3 bases: TGTGCCAGCAGCCTCATGAGGGAGAACACCGGGGAGCTGTTTTTT. The full variable domain, its missing parts supplied by reference TRBV14 and TRBJ2-2, is EAGVTQFPSHSVIEKGQTVTLRCDPISGHDNLYWYRRVMGKEIKFLLHFVKESKQDESGMPNNRFLAERTGGTYSTLKVQPAELEDSGVYFCASSLMRENTGELFFGEGSRLTVL.

The J gene is TRBJ1-5, the V gene TRBV21-1; the D call TRBD1 from the table was never checked on the DNA. TRBV21-1 is a pseudogene locus. The CDR3 consists of 16 residues. The CDR3 spells CASSKPPDRGGQPQHF. CDR3 sequence (DNA): TGTGCCAGCAGCAAACCCCCGGACAGGGGAGGTCAGCCCCAGCATTTT.

The V call is TRBV30, the J call TRBJ1-2, with D uncertain. The germline V gene encodes CDR1 GTSNPN and CDR2 SVGIG (reference sequence). This CDR3 contains 12 residues. V was pared by 6 bases and J by 1 base, with 9 bases between. The CDR3 loop reads CACPGGNYGYTF. CDR3 nucleotides: TGTGCCTGTCCAGGAGGTAACTATGGCTACACCTTC. Variable domain in full (rest from reference TRBV30 and TRBJ1-2): SQTIHQWPATLVQPVGSPLSLECTVEGTSNPNLYWYRQAAGRGLQLLFYSVGIGQISSEVPQNLSASRPQDRQFILSSKKLLLSDSGFYLCACPGGNYGYTFGSGTRLTVV.

The genes are TRBV6-5 and TRBJ2-3; D is tentatively TRBD1 or TRBD2 (5 bases each). In germline, CDR1 is MNHEY, CDR2 SVGAGI. V lost 4 bases and J lost 2, with 16 bases in between. This CDR3 has 16 amino acids. CDR3 amino acids: CASSSGTTRDTDTQYF. CDR3 DNA sequence: TGTGCCAGCAGTTCAGGGACGACCCGGGACACAGATACGCAGTATTTT.

This clone appeared a single time. The DNA of the CDR3 is TGTGCCAGCAGCTTTGGTGGGGGATTGAAAGGCTACACCTTC. As protein: CASSFGGGLKGYTF. J is TRBJ1-2 and V is TRBV11-2; perhaps TRBD1 as D (5 bases). V shed 3 bases and J shed 8 bases, with 16 bases lying between them. CDR1 SGHAT and CDR2 FQNNGV come from the germline V gene. The length of the CDR3 is 14 residues. Complete variable domain (other parts from reference TRBV11-2 and TRBJ1-2): EAGVAQSPRYKIIEKRQSVAFWCNPISGHATLYWYQQILGQGPKLLIQFQNNGVVDDSQLPKDRFSAERLKGVDSTLKIQPAKLEDSAVYLCASSFGGGLKGYTFGSGTRLTVV.

The chain links TRBV10-3 to TRBJ2-1, with D unclear. Germline CDR1 and CDR2: ENHRY and SYGVKD. This CDR3 is 12 amino acids long. V was cut by 5 bases and J by 10 bases, with 12 bases left in between. The CDR3 region is CAISPATEEQFF. CDR3 sequence (DNA): TGTGCCATCAGTCCCGCTACAGAGGAGCAGTTCTTC.

V gene TRBV4-3 combines with J gene TRBJ2-2; 8 positions agree with TRBD2. Germline CDR1 reads LGHNA; CDR2 reads YSLEER. After removal of 4 bases from V and 2 bases from J, the junction contained 9 bases not matched to a gene. The CDR3 consists of 17 residues. CDR3 in amino acids: CASSRHLAGVNTGELFF. DNA for the CDR3: TGCGCCAGCAGCCGACACCTAGCGGGTGTTAACACCGGGGAGCTGTTTTTT.

J is TRBJ1-2 and V is TRBV5-1; 9 bases are a match to TRBD1. Per the germline V gene, CDR1 is SGHRS and CDR2 is YFSETQ. CDR3 length: 14 residues. J gave up 3 bases and V 4 bases, and 4 bases lay outside the gene matches. The CDR3 region has the DNA TGCGCCAGCAGCAAGGACAGGGGTGACTATGGCTACACCTTC. As protein: CASSKDRGDYGYTF.

The chain has TRBV24-1 and TRBJ2-5; 9 nucleotides align to TRBD1. There are 15 residues in the CDR3. The V gene end was trimmed by 3 bases and the J gene end by 3 bases; junction bases not matched to a gene: 4. Germline V gives CDR1 KGHDR, CDR2 SFDVKD. CDR3 sequence: CATSDKRQGEETQYF. CDR3 bases: TGTGCCACCAGTGATAAACGACAGGGGGAAGAGACCCAGTACTTC.

The V gene is TRBV9, the J gene TRBJ2-6; TRBD1 aligns across 7 bases. Losses at the gene ends were 4 bases for V and 0 bases for J; bases not matched to a gene: 1. Per germline, CDR1 SGDLS and CDR2 YYNGEE. The CDR3 has 15 residues. CDR3 nucleotide sequence: TGTGCCAGCAGCCGACAGGGCTCTGGGGCCAACGTCCTGACTTTC. Its protein is CASSRQGSGANVLTF. The complete variable domain, with remaining parts taken from reference TRBV9 and TRBJ2-6, reads DSGVTQTPKHLITATGQRVTLRCSPRSGDLSVYWYQQSLDQGLQFLIQYYNGEERAKGNILERFSAQQFPDLHSELNLSSLELGDSALYFCASSRQGSGANVLTFGAGSRLTVL.

The chain recombines TRBV4-1 with TRBJ2-2, with 9 positions matching TRBD1. The V gene end was trimmed by 5 bases and the J gene end by 6 bases; junction bases not matched to a gene: 4. Germline values: CDR1 MGHRA, CDR2 YSYEKL. The CDR3 extends over 14 amino acids. The CDR3 sequence is CASSFRQGAGELFF. The DNA of the CDR3 is TGCGCCAGCAGCTTTCGACAGGGGGCCGGGGAGCTGTTTTTT.

The rearrangement uses TRBV5-4 and TRBJ2-3, with 7 nucleotides matching TRBD2. This CDR3 spans 16 amino acids. Germline V gene data show CDR1 as SGHNT and CDR2 as YYREEE (reference sequence). J was trimmed by 1 base and V by 0 bases; bases with no gene match: 5. The CDR3 DNA reads as TGTGCCAGCAGCTTGGCTCTCCGGGGGGGCACAGATACGCAGTATTTT. It yields the protein CASSLALRGGTDTQYF.

The gene calls are TRBV9 and TRBJ2-5; 14 nucleotides match TRBD2. Per the germline V gene, CDR1 is SGDLS and CDR2 is YYNGEE. J lost 3 bases, V lost 3 bases, and 4 bases had no gene match. The CDR3 runs to 16 residues. The DNA for the CDR3 is TGTGCCAGCAGCGCGGGGACTAGCGGGGGAAAAGAGACCCAGTACTTC. It codes for CASSAGTSGGKETQYF.

CDR3 DNA: TGTGCCAGCAGCTTGGCGGGGACAGGCACAGATACGCAGTATTTT. This translates into CASSLAGTGTDTQYF. This chain connects TRBV5-4 to TRBJ2-3, with 7 bases lining up with TRBD1. The trim removed 0 bases at V and 1 base at J, leaving 2 bases unmatched. This CDR3 spans 15 amino acids. The germline V gene encodes CDR1 SGHNT and CDR2 YYREEE (reference sequence).

This sequence joins TRBV3-1 (or the pseudogene TRBV3-2) and TRBJ2-2; 8 bases are a match to TRBD2. The CDR3 covers 17 residues. The germline gives CDR1 LGHDT, CDR2 YNNKEL (reference sequence). Germline trimming cut 4 bases from V and 1 base from J; bases unmatched to any gene: 8. The CDR3 is CASSPPLSGGNTGELFF. The CDR3 bases are TGTGCCAGCAGCCCCCCCCTGAGCGGGGGGAACACCGGGGAGCTGTTTTTT.

The genes are TRBV14 and TRBJ1-1; 7 nucleotides line up with TRBD1. Per the germline V gene, CDR1 is SGHDN and CDR2 is FVKESK. There are 14 residues in the CDR3. Trimming cost V 1 base and J 4 bases; bases outside gene matches: 3. This chain's CDR3 is CASSQAGGFTEAFF. The CDR3 DNA sequence: TGTGCCAGCAGCCAAGCAGGGGGGTTCACTGAAGCTTTCTTT.

The chain has TRBV3-1 (or the pseudogene TRBV3-2) and TRBJ2-3; 10 nucleotides agree with TRBD1. J was trimmed by 5 bases and V by 4 bases; bases with no gene match: 6. The CDR3 length is 15 residues. Per germline, CDR1 LGHDT and CDR2 YNNKEL (reference sequence). CDR3 coding DNA: TGTGCCAGCAGCCTCAAGACAGGGGGCAAAGATACGCAGTATTTT. It specifies CASSLKTGGKDTQYF.

The chain has TRBV9 and TRBJ2-7, with TRBD1 matching over 11 bases. Unmatched junction bases numbered 13, after V lost 4 bases and J lost 7 bases. CDR3 length: 16 residues. CDR1 and CDR2 from the germline V gene are SGDLS and YYNGEE. CDR3 protein: CASSPESGQGVREQYF. The CDR3 DNA sequence: TGTGCCAGCAGCCCAGAGTCGGGACAGGGGGTTCGGGAGCAGTACTTC.

On this clone: The sample contains more than one DNA sequence encoding this CDR3. This chain links TRBV14 with TRBJ1-5; D gene ambiguous. The V gene's germline CDR1 is SGHDN and CDR2 FVKESK. V shed 1 base and J shed 4 bases, with 5 bases lying between them. The CDR3 runs 13 residues. The CDR3 sequence: CASSQGPNQPQHF. In DNA, the CDR3 is TGTGCCAGCAGCCAAGGCCCTAATCAGCCCCAGCATTTT. Supplemented by reference TRBV14 and TRBJ1-5, the full variable domain reads EAGVTQFPSHSVIEKGQTVTLRCDPISGHDNLYWYRRVMGKEIKFLLHFVKESKQDESGMPNNRFLAERTGGTYSTLKVQPAELEDSGVYFCASSQGPNQPQHFGDGTRLSIL.